The sequence of this T cell receptor (beta chain) was determined in a study of siplizumab effects on memory and regulatory T cells. V lost 4 bases, J lost 5 bases, and 6 bases lay in between. Germline lookup yields CDR1 WSHSY and CDR2 SAAADI. This CDR3 has 11 residues. The repertoire was sequenced with immunoSEQ multiplex PCR; TCRdb's copy has only in-frame clones and lacks some. The sample lists roughly 100,000 clones, about 90% seen once, with 0.9% to 1.3% in the top ten. The receptor comes from a human donor in good health. Source material: CD4+ T cells sorted from blood. The chain joins TRBV10-2 to TRBJ2-7; the D is unclear. In DNA form, the CDR3 reads TGCGCCAGCAGTGCGTCCCACGAGCAGTACTTC. This translates into CASSASHEQYF.